This TCR beta chain stems from a study of T cells in localized non-small cell lung cancer. Nonneoplastic adjacent lung devoid of atypia was obtained no less than 2 cm from the tumor margin. General observations from the study: Out of the top 100 tumor clones, a median approximately 50 were seen in adjacent lung. One tumor region alone was sequenced, and heterogeneity therefore remains possible. Clonality of T cells reached its maximum in uninvolved adjacent lung, surpassing tumor.

CDR1 and CDR2 (germline): WSHSY, SAAADI. Trimming stripped 3 bases from V and 3 bases from J, with 5 bases between. The CDR3 covers 12 residues. TCRdb keeps only in-frame clones here, not all; method: immunoSEQ multiplex PCR. The sample carries thousands of clones, more than 25% recorded once. With respect to this clone: Its antigen is unknown.

The sequence came from a woman aged 40-70 years with stage II squamous cell lung carcinoma. The material was normal lung tissue next to the tumor, obtained before any cancer treatment. The V call is TRBV10-2, the J call TRBJ1-1, with D hard to call. The CDR3 reads CASSDRHTEAFF. The DNA for the CDR3 is TGCGCCAGCAGTGACCGACACACTGAAGCTTTCTTT.